The sample holds many counts of the clone carrying this T cell receptor beta chain. This CDR3 is built from 13 residues. V gave up 6 bases and J gave up 7 bases, with 15 bases separating them. Germline CDR1 is MNHEY and CDR2 is SVGAGI. Each CDR3 protein gets one entry after TCRdb re-called the RT-PCR reads with MiXCR. The sample consists of almost 700,000 distinct CDR3 sequences, 14% of them appearing once. The source is a female donor in good health, serving as a healthy control. The rearrangement uses TRBV6-5 and TRBJ1-2; D might be TRBD1 (6 bases). The specimen was memory CD4+ T cells from blood. CDR3 region: CASSPDRYLGYTF. The CDR3 region has the DNA TGTGCCAGCAGCCCGGACAGATACCTTGGCTACACCTTC.